Below, 30 T cell receptor beta chains from the same sample are listed, as sequenced in a study of T cell repertoires in cytomegalovirus infection. MiXCR was run by TCRdb on the reads, yielding one entry per CDR3 protein. The sample holds about 830,000 distinct CDR3 sequences, approximately 29% seen once. No antigens are known for them. Sequenced here: cultured CD8+ T cells from PBMCs, sampled from culture after CMV antigen stimulation. Receptors were obtained from a human donor in good health (CMV status not recorded). Some clones in this sample may be carry-over from other donors' samples.

This clonotype was detected a few times. This rearrangement joins TRBV5-4 to TRBJ2-3; perhaps D is TRBD1 or TRBD2 (6 bases each). The CDR3 totals 17 residues. With 2 bases removed from V and 0 bases from J, the gap between germline ends came to 16 bases. Looked up from germline, CDR1 is SGHNT and CDR2 is YYREEE (reference sequence). This chain's CDR3 is CASSLPGASPSTDTQYF. CDR3 DNA: TGTGCCAGCAGCTTACCGGGGGCGAGTCCTAGCACAGATACGCAGTATTTT. The full variable domain, its missing parts supplied by reference TRBV5-4 and TRBJ2-3, is ETGVTQSPTHLIKTRGQQVTLRCSSQSGHNTVSWYQQALGQGPQFIFQYYREEENGRGNFPPRFSGLQFPNYSSELNVNALELDDSALYLCASSLPGASPSTDTQYFGPGTRLTVL.

The sample holds a few counts of this clonotype. The rearrangement links TRBV4-3 to TRBJ1-1; possibly TRBD1 for D (5 bases). This CDR3 region has 13 residues. The germline V and J ends were trimmed by 4 bases and 6 bases, with 12 bases remaining between them. Germline lookup yields CDR1 LGHNA and CDR2 YSLEER. The CDR3 protein is CASSPAGGPEAFF. DNA of the CDR3: TGCGCCAGCAGCCCAGCGGGGGGACCTGAAGCTTTCTTT.

This chain links TRBV20-1 with TRBJ2-2; TRBD1 aligns across 8 bases. In germline, CDR1 is DFQATT, CDR2 SNEGSKA (reference sequence). The CDR3 contains 15 residues. The J segment lost 5 bases and the V segment lost 5 bases, leaving 10 bases of the junction unmatched. The CDR3 loop is CSAEPRGQRTGELFF. The DNA of the CDR3 is TGCAGTGCTGAACCCAGGGGGCAAAGGACCGGGGAGCTGTTTTTT.

The chain joins TRBV14 to TRBJ1-6; D perhaps matches TRBD1 (5 bases). The germline V gene has CDR1 SGHDN and CDR2 FVKESK. The ends were cut back, 0 bases at V and 7 bases at J, with 13 bases in the middle. The CDR3 sequence is 16 residues long. The CDR3 sequence is CASSQDWSRANSPLHF. In DNA form, the CDR3 reads TGTGCCAGCAGCCAAGATTGGTCCAGGGCGAATTCACCCCTCCACTTT.

The chain uses TRBV12-3 or TRBV12-4 and TRBJ2-7; D ambiguous. CDR3 length: 12 residues. The V gene lost 8 bases and the J gene lost 6 bases, with 14 bases spanning the gap. The CDR3 DNA follows: TGTGCCAGCGCCCTAAGAAGTAGCGAGCAGTACTTC. Its translation: CASALRSSEQYF.

This clonotype has just one count. The chain recombines TRBV28 with TRBJ2-1, with 7 bases that match TRBD1. Losses at the gene ends were 5 bases for V and 7 bases for J; bases not matched to a gene: 8. Germline-derived CDR1 and CDR2 are MDHEN and SYDVKM. The CDR3 covers 14 residues. CDR3 sequence: CASSPLRGWNEQFF. DNA of the CDR3: TGTGCCAGCAGTCCCCTCAGGGGGTGGAATGAGCAGTTCTTC.

This clonotype was detected a few times. V gene TRBV4-3 combines with J gene TRBJ2-1; D is possibly TRBD2 (6 bases). In germline, CDR1 is LGHNA, CDR2 YSLEER. Trimming shortened V by 0 bases and J by 0 bases, and 12 bases separated the two germline ends. This CDR3 has 17 amino acids. The CDR3 bases are TGCGCCAGCAGCCAAGATGGGGGGTTGGGCTCCTACAATGAGCAGTTCTTC. This encodes CASSQDGGLGSYNEQFF.

This chain joins TRBV27 and TRBJ2-7; possibly TRBD1 for D (5 bases). V was clipped by 3 bases and J by 3 bases, with 9 bases between them. Germline CDR1 reads MNHEY; CDR2 reads SMNVEV (reference sequence). The CDR3 consists of 13 residues. In DNA form, the CDR3 reads TGTGCCAGCAGTTTCCAGGGTCACTACGAGCAGTACTTC. It is translated as CASSFQGHYEQYF.

There are a few counts of this clonotype. The chain is built from TRBV27 and TRBJ1-1; D remains unclear. Trimming left V 4 bases short and J 0 bases short, with 18 bases between. This CDR3 spans 17 amino acids. Germline lookup yields CDR1 MNHEY and CDR2 SMNVEV (reference sequence). CDR3: CASSSISEGPMNTEAFF. The CDR3 nucleotides are TGTGCCAGCAGTTCCATTTCAGAGGGCCCCATGAACACTGAAGCTTTCTTT.

V usage is TRBV12-3 or TRBV12-4 and J usage is TRBJ1-5, with 7 bases aligning to TRBD1. V trimming: 5 bases; J trimming: 2 bases; junction bases outside the gene matches: 9. The CDR3 sequence is 16 residues long. The CDR3 DNA sequence: TGTGCCAGCAGTCCCGAGAGGGGGCTTGGCAATCAGCCCCAGCATTTT. As protein: CASSPERGLGNQPQHF.

About this clonotype: At one boundary the junction diverges from the germline segment, which might be a read error. This chain uses TRBV10-3 with TRBJ2-2; possibly TRBD1 for D (5 bases). CDR3 size: 12 residues. Germline V CDR1 and CDR2: ENHRY, SYGVKD. The CDR3 reads CDIQGVTGELFF. The CDR3 DNA reads TGTGACATCCAGGGTGTGACCGGGGAGCTGTTTTTT.

The chain has TRBV12-3 or TRBV12-4 and TRBJ2-1; TRBD1 agrees at 7 bases. The CDR3 sequence is 11 residues long. Here the CDR3 reads CVQGVGNEQFF. CDR3 coding DNA: TGTGTCCAGGGGGTGGGCAATGAGCAGTTCTTC.

V is TRBV6-5 and J is TRBJ1-1; D may be TRBD1 (6 bases). Germline values: CDR1 MNHEY, CDR2 SVGAGI. The CDR3 covers 14 residues. V gave up 7 bases and J gave up 1 base, with 13 bases separating them. DNA for the CDR3: TGTGCCAGCATCCCGGGACACCCGAACACTGAAGCTTTCTTT. Protein product: CASIPGHPNTEAFF.

The chain employs TRBV27 and TRBJ2-1; 11 nucleotides line up with TRBD2. There are 15 residues in the CDR3. The junction had 6 bases not matched to a gene; V was cut back by 3 bases and J by 8 bases. Germline loops: CDR1 MNHEY, CDR2 SMNVEV (reference sequence). This CDR3 is CASSLDASGGHEQFF. CDR3 nucleotides: TGTGCCAGCAGTTTGGACGCTAGCGGGGGGCATGAGCAGTTCTTC.

The gene calls are TRBV5-1 and TRBJ1-2, with a tentative D call TRBD1 (5 bases). Germline CDR1 reads SGHRS; CDR2 reads YFSETQ. This CDR3 is 15 amino acids long. V gave up 0 bases and J gave up 2 bases, with 11 bases separating them. As DNA, the CDR3 is TGCGCCAGCAGCTTGGAGGGGAAATCCAACTATGGCTACACCTTC. Protein: CASSLEGKSNYGYTF.

This clonotype was seen only once. V usage is TRBV20-1 and J usage is TRBJ1-5; 9 positions match TRBD1. The CDR3 covers 15 residues. CDR1 and CDR2 (germline): DFQATT, SNEGSKA (reference sequence). With 6 bases clipped from V and 6 bases from J, the junction kept 12 bases outside the gene matches. CDR3 sequence (DNA): TGCAGTGCGAGACAGGGGGTGACTCTGGGTCAGCCCCAGCATTTT. This gives the protein CSARQGVTLGQPQHF.

CDR3 nucleotide sequence: TGTGCCAGCAGTGAAGCCCCAGGGCCTGGAAACACCATATATTTT. This sequence encodes CASSEAPGPGNTIYF. The chain is built from TRBV6-1 and TRBJ1-3, with D maybe TRBD1 (5 bases). The CDR3 has 15 residues. Germline V gives CDR1 MNHNS, CDR2 SASEGT. V lost 0 bases to trimming and J lost 2 bases, with 8 bases between them.

The chain uses TRBV6-1 and TRBJ1-2, with TRBD1 identical over 7 bases. The germline V gene has CDR1 MNHNS and CDR2 SASEGT. The CDR3 sequence is 16 residues long. The V and J ends lost 5 bases and 6 bases, in that order; junction bases with no gene match: 15. CDR3 sequence: CASSSWGREGANGYTF. In DNA, the CDR3 is TGTGCCAGCAGTTCCTGGGGCCGAGAGGGGGCTAATGGCTACACCTTC.

V usage is TRBV24-1 and J usage is TRBJ2-2; no firm D call. The CDR3 loop spans 11 amino acids. Trimming pared 9 bases from V and 8 bases from J, leaving 9 bases between. CDR1 is KGHDR, CDR2 SFDVKD, per germline. CDR3 region: CATGDAGELFF. Written as DNA, the CDR3 is TGTGCCACCGGGGATGCGGGGGAGCTGTTTTTT.

The chain combines TRBV7-9 with TRBJ1-1; no clear D gene. The V and J ends lost 3 bases and 0 bases respectively, with 11 bases between them. The CDR3 runs 15 residues. Per the germline V gene, CDR1 is SEHNR and CDR2 is FQNEAQ (reference sequence). CDR3 sequence: CASSFTTGVNTEAFF. CDR3 bases: TGTGCCAGCAGCTTCACGACTGGGGTGAACACTGAAGCTTTCTTT. The full variable domain, its missing parts supplied by reference TRBV7-9 and TRBJ1-1, is DTGVSQNPRHKITKRGQNVTFRCDPISEHNRLYWYRQTLGQGPEFLTYFQNEAQLEKSRLLSDRFSAERPKGSFSTLEIQRTEQGDSAMYLCASSFTTGVNTEAFFGQGTRLTVV.

This clonotype was recorded at least ten times. The V and J genes are TRBV7-2 and TRBJ2-7, with 7 positions matching TRBD1. The CDR3 loop spans 14 amino acids. Germline-derived CDR1 and CDR2 are SGHTA and FQGNSA. Trimming took 1 base from V and 5 from J; bases not matched to a gene: 5. In DNA form, the CDR3 reads TGTGCCAGCAGCTTAGTTTTAGGGGGCCACGAGCAGTACTTC. Protein sequence: CASSLVLGGHEQYF. Filled out from reference TRBV7-2 and TRBJ2-7, the complete variable domain reads GAGVSQSPSNKVTEKGKDVELRCDPISGHTALYWYRQSLGQGLEFLIYFQGNSAPDKSGLPSDRFSAERTGGSVSTLTIQRTQQEDSAVYLCASSLVLGGHEQYFGPGTRLTVT.

This clonotype was picked up many times. The chain is built from TRBV7-9 and TRBJ2-7; D gene unclear. Trimming took 5 bases from V and 3 from J, leaving 8 bases between them. Germline V CDR1 and CDR2: SEHNR, FQNEAQ (reference sequence). The CDR3 consists of 12 residues. Written as DNA, the CDR3 is TGTGCCAGCAGCCGAGATTACTACGAGCAGTACGTC. Amino acids: CASSRDYYEQYV.

The chain combines TRBV6-6 with TRBJ1-2, with a weak D call TRBD1 (5 bases). V was cut by 4 bases and J by 6 bases, with 9 bases left in between. The CDR3 consists of 12 residues. CDR1 and CDR2 from the germline V gene are MNHNY and SVGAGI (reference sequence). The CDR3 DNA follows: TGTGCCAGCAGTTCTGGGGCAGATGGCTACACCTTC. It codes for CASSSGADGYTF.

A word on this clonotype: One end of the junction does not line up with germline, which may come from a read error. The rearrangement uses TRBV7-8 and TRBJ2-1; 12 nucleotides line up with TRBD2. Germline values: CDR1 SGHVS, CDR2 FQNEAQ. This CDR3 contains 15 residues. The CDR3 sequence: CANSPLAGGYNEQFF. The CDR3 DNA follows: TGTGCCAACAGCCCACTAGCGGGGGGCTACAATGAGCAGTTCTTC.

This clonotype appeared a single time. The chain links TRBV10-3 to TRBJ2-1, with a weak D call TRBD1 (5 bases). CDR3 length equals 17 residues. Between the trimmed V and J ends, which lost 0 bases and 2 bases, there was a span of 14 bases. The germline V gene has CDR1 ENHRY and CDR2 SYGVKD. CDR3 sequence: CAISESIGAPTYNEQFF. The CDR3 coding sequence is TGTGCCATCAGTGAGTCGATAGGGGCTCCCACCTACAATGAGCAGTTCTTC.

This sequence joins TRBV27 and TRBJ1-6, with 7 bases matching TRBD1. The CDR3 spans 13 residues. The V segment lost 7 bases and the J segment 5 bases; nucleotides outside the gene matches: 2. Germline CDR1 is MNHEY and CDR2 is SMNVEV (reference sequence). The DNA for the CDR3 is TGTGCCAGCATGACAGGGAATAATTCACCCCTCCACTTT. This codes for CASMTGNNSPLHF.

On this clonotype: Being one base from a much bigger clone, this may be a read error. The rearrangement joins TRBV7-2 to TRBJ2-3; D remains ambiguous. CDR1 is SGHTA, CDR2 FQGNSA, per germline. The CDR3 contains 14 residues. For the CDR3, the DNA is TGTGTCAGCAGCCAACTTTGGCTCACAGATACGCAGTATTTT. This encodes CVSSQLWLTDTQYF.

V usage is TRBV24-1 and J usage is TRBJ2-2; TRBD1 matches at 8 bases. The germline CDR1 and CDR2 sequences are KGHDR and SFDVKD. This CDR3 contains 19 residues. The V gene end was trimmed by 1 base and the J gene end by 1 base; junction bases not matched to a gene: 10. The DNA for the CDR3 is TGTGCCACCAGTGATTTTTCCCGCCGGGACAGGAGGAACACCGGGGAGCTGTTTTTT. Protein: CATSDFSRRDRRNTGELFF.

The chain links TRBV2 to TRBJ1-5; D uncertain. Trimming removed 6 bases at V and 0 bases at J, with 9 bases between. This CDR3 comprises 14 residues. Germline CDR1 and CDR2: SNHLY and FYNNEI. The CDR3 bases are TGTGCCAGCAGATACAGATATAGCAATCAGCCCCAGCATTTT. Translation: CASRYRYSNQPQHF.

This clonotype was seen only a few times. This chain joins TRBV2 and TRBJ1-4; 7 bases line up with TRBD1. The CDR3 contains 15 residues. V gave up 4 bases and J gave up 2 bases; unmatched junction bases: 4. CDR1 and CDR2 from the germline V gene are SNHLY and FYNNEI. CDR3 sequence reads: CASSAGTVTNEKLFF. In DNA form, the CDR3 reads TGTGCCAGCAGTGCCGGGACAGTTACTAATGAAAAACTGTTTTTT. The full variable domain, completed using reference TRBV2 and TRBJ1-4, is EPEVTQTPSHQVTQMGQEVILRCVPISNHLYFYWYRQILGQKVEFLVSFYNNEISEKSEIFDDQFSVERPDGSNFTLKIRSTKLEDSAMYFCASSAGTVTNEKLFFGSGTQLSVL.